This T cell receptor (beta chain) came from a study of blood T cell repertoires in COVID-19. Study as a whole: Samples of COVID-19 (acute and convalescent) were obtained from the United States, Italy and Spain.

There are 15 residues in the CDR3. The trim removed 1 base at V and 1 base at J, leaving 0 bases unmatched. CDR1 is LGHDT, CDR2 YNNKEL, per germline (reference sequence). In Seattle, patients joined the study during active infection and were tracked longitudinally. In the original analysis: Amplification of reference gene primers provided the estimated nucleated cell counts. Some clones are missing from TCRdb's copy, which holds only in-frame ones; the method was immunoSEQ multiplex PCR. The V and J calls and the clone size are those of that table, but D and trimming were determined from the DNA. Here the sample spans approximately 150,000 clones, more than 75% being singletons.

V and J are TRBV3-1 (or the pseudogene TRBV3-2) and TRBJ1-1; 10 bases fit TRBD1. The origin of this receptor is a woman of 80 years or more with COVID-19, enrolled during active disease. Input material: peripheral blood. The CDR3 DNA reads as TGTGCCAGCAGCCAAGGACAGGGGGCGAACACTGAAGCTTTCTTT. Protein: CASSQGQGANTEAFF.